These 22 T cell receptor beta chains came from one sample sequenced in a study of CD8 T cells in ankylosing spondylitis (TCRdb year 2017). The library relied on 5' RACE. For sequencing, an Illumina HiSeq 2500 was employed. The raw public reads went through TCRdb reprocessing: fastp at Q25, MiXCR clone calling, in-frame beta chains kept. Here each entry gathers all rows of one CDR3 protein and keeps the most common genes and DNA. The sample table lists more than 600,000 distinct CDR3 sequences, 15% to 20% of them with a count of one. Under 20% of the sample rests with the top ten. Antigen specificity for these receptors is unknown. Beyond this particular receptor, the publication reports: Blood from ankylosing spondylitis patients appeared to be characterized by a TCR beta motif made up of fewer than ten highly homologous amino acid variants.

The source material was blood, either unsorted or a sorted T cell fraction (not recorded which). The receptors were gathered from a male donor with ankylosing spondylitis.

This clonotype was seen more than once but under ten times. The V call is TRBV20-1, the J call TRBJ1-1; D not certain. The germline V gene has CDR1 DFQATT and CDR2 SNEGSKA (reference sequence). This CDR3 contains 13 residues. Trimming removed 3 bases from V and 2 bases from J, with 10 bases in between. CDR3 residues: CSASNSGNTEAFF. CDR3 DNA sequence: TGCAGTGCTAGTAATTCCGGAAACACTGAAGCTTTCTTT.

This clonotype occurred a few times. The V gene is TRBV4-3, the J gene TRBJ2-5; D is possibly TRBD1 or TRBD2 (5 bases each). V dropped 1 base and J dropped 4 bases, with 19 bases sitting between them. The CDR3 covers 17 residues. Germline loops: CDR1 LGHNA, CDR2 YSLEER. CDR3 loop: CASSQGGLRGNGETQYF. For the CDR3, the DNA is TGCGCCAGCAGCCAAGGAGGGTTAAGGGGCAATGGAGAGACCCAGTACTTC.

This clonotype was detected a few times. The V call is TRBV5-1, the J call TRBJ2-1; 8 nucleotides match TRBD2. The CDR3 extends over 16 amino acids. Trimming took 0 bases from V and 7 from J; bases not matched to a gene: 9. Germline V gives CDR1 SGHRS, CDR2 YFSETQ. The CDR3 is CASSLGAGVSANEQFF. The CDR3 DNA reads TGCGCCAGCAGCTTGGGAGCGGGGGTTTCTGCAAATGAGCAGTTCTTC.

V usage is TRBV28 and J usage is TRBJ2-7; 11 bases are shared with TRBD2. V dropped 6 bases and J dropped 4; count of bases not matched to a gene: 11. The length of the CDR3 is 16 residues. CDR1 MDHEN and CDR2 SYDVKM come from the germline V gene. The CDR3 protein is CASSPISGRAVYEQYF. For the CDR3, the DNA is TGTGCCAGCAGCCCAATTAGCGGGAGGGCCGTTTACGAGCAGTACTTC.

This clonotype has only a few counts. J is TRBJ1-5 and V is TRBV20-1; TRBD1 agrees at 9 bases. Per the germline V gene, CDR1 is DFQATT and CDR2 is SNEGSKA (reference sequence). J was trimmed by 3 bases and V by 5 bases; bases with no gene match: 5. This CDR3 comprises 14 residues. In nucleotides, the CDR3 is TGCAGTGCTCTGGGACAGGGAAACAATCAGCCCCAGCATTTT. It yields the protein CSALGQGNNQPQHF.

The chain is built from TRBV12-3 or TRBV12-4 and TRBJ2-5; 7 bases align to TRBD2. V dropped 3 bases and J dropped 1; count of bases not matched to a gene: 11. The CDR3 consists of 17 residues. CDR3 in amino acids: CASSFGRGERSQETQYF. CDR3 sequence (DNA): TGTGCCAGCAGTTTCGGACGGGGGGAGCGGAGCCAAGAGACCCAGTACTTC.

V is TRBV20-1 and J is TRBJ1-2; TRBD1 might be the D (6 bases). Germline-derived CDR1 and CDR2 are DFQATT and SNEGSKA (reference sequence). Trimming left V 6 bases short and J 0 bases short, with 11 bases between. This CDR3 contains 13 residues. The CDR3, as DNA: TGCAGTGCGGGGGACATTGCTAACTATGGCTACACCTTC. Translated, it gives CSAGDIANYGYTF.

The chain carries TRBV4-2 and TRBJ2-7; D call uncertain. Germline assignment: CDR1 LGHNA and CDR2 YNFKEQ. Trimming left V 0 bases short and J 3 bases short, with 15 bases between. CDR3 size: 16 residues. The CDR3 DNA sequence: TGTGCCAGCAGCCAAGAACGGCCTTATGGAAGCTACGAGCAGTACTTC. It is translated as CASSQERPYGSYEQYF.

This clonotype was recorded many times. This chain connects TRBV3-1 to TRBJ2-1, with D perhaps matching TRBD1 or TRBD2 (6 bases each). CDR3 length equals 17 residues. CDR1 is LGHDT and CDR2 is YNNKEL in the germline V gene (reference sequence). V lost 0 bases to trimming and J lost 12 bases, with 24 bases between them. This chain's CDR3 is CASSQDLYEGGPLGQFF. In DNA form, the CDR3 reads TGTGCCAGCAGCCAAGATCTGTACGAGGGGGGCCCCCTTGGGCAGTTCTTC.

The chain has TRBV7-8 and TRBJ2-3; D remains ambiguous. V lost 7 bases and J 5 bases, leaving 22 bases between the germline ends. CDR3 length equals 16 residues. The germline CDR1 and CDR2 sequences are SGHVS and FQNEAQ. The CDR3 sequence is CASTRRRQLGGDTQYF. As DNA, the CDR3 is TGTGCCAGCACTCGGCGCAGGCAGCTCGGTGGAGATACGCAGTATTTT. Based on the CDR3 plus reference TRBV7-8 and TRBJ2-3, the full variable domain is GAGVSQSPRYKVAKRGQDVALRCDPISGHVSLFWYQQALGQGPEFLTYFQNEAQLDKSGLPSDRFFAERPEGSVSTLKIQRTQQEDSAVYLCASTRRRQLGGDTQYFGPGTRLTVL.

The CDR3 nucleotides are TGTGCCAGCAGTGAAGTGCAACCCCGTGGAGTAGGGTTAGGCTACGAGCAGTACTTC. Protein: CASSEVQPRGVGLGYEQYF. The chain couples TRBV6-1 to TRBJ2-7; no clear D. The CDR3 sequence is 19 residues long. Germline assignment: CDR1 MNHNS and CDR2 SASEGT. Between the trimmed V and J ends, which lost 1 base and 3 bases, there was a span of 25 bases.

The genes are TRBV11-2 and TRBJ1-2; D is uncertain. Trimming left V 8 bases short and J 4 bases short, with 14 bases between. Per the germline V gene, CDR1 is SGHAT and CDR2 is FQNNGV. This CDR3 spans 13 amino acids. The CDR3 DNA reads as TGTGCCAGCGCCCCCCAGGAGATCTATGGCTACACCTTC. Protein product: CASAPQEIYGYTF. Together with reference TRBV11-2 and TRBJ1-2, the CDR3 gives the full variable domain: EAGVAQSPRYKIIEKRQSVAFWCNPISGHATLYWYQQILGQGPKLLIQFQNNGVVDDSQLPKDRFSAERLKGVDSTLKIQPAKLEDSAVYLCASAPQEIYGYTFGSGTRLTVV.

V is TRBV12-3 or TRBV12-4 and J is TRBJ1-3; D possibly corresponds to TRBD1 (5 bases). This CDR3 has 16 residues. Trimming removed 7 bases at V and 6 bases at J, with 22 bases between. This CDR3 is CASKEGEGFGENTIYF. CDR3 nucleotides: TGTGCCAGCAAAGAAGGGGAAGGCTTCGGGGAAAACACCATATATTTT.

This clonotype was seen only a few times. The J gene is TRBJ1-2, the V gene TRBV20-1; 7 positions agree with TRBD1. CDR1 and CDR2 (germline): DFQATT, SNEGSKA (reference sequence). The CDR3 sequence is 13 residues long. Trimming cost V 0 bases and J 6 bases; bases outside gene matches: 4. The CDR3 DNA is TGCAGTGCTAGAGATCGACAGGGTAATGGCTACACCTTC. This codes for CSARDRQGNGYTF.

This clonotype was counted at least ten times. Its ends do not fully match the called genes, so a read error is possible. The CDR3 DNA reads as TGTGCCAGCAGTTTAGTAGGGGGCCAAGAGACCCAGTACTTC. Protein: CASSLVGGQETQYF. The V call is TRBV5-1, the J call TRBJ2-5; a possible D gene is TRBD1 (6 bases). The CDR3 is 14 residues long. Germline-derived CDR1 and CDR2 are SGHRS and YFSETQ.

A few counts support this clonotype. This chain joins TRBV28 and TRBJ2-1; 7 nucleotides match TRBD2. The J segment lost 4 bases and the V segment lost 6 bases, leaving 9 bases of the junction unmatched. This CDR3 region has 15 residues. Germline V gene data show CDR1 as MDHEN and CDR2 as SYDVKM. The CDR3 region has the DNA TGTGCCAGCAGATGGGCTAGCGGAAATTACAATGAGCAGTTCTTC. Protein: CASRWASGNYNEQFF. Together with reference TRBV28 and TRBJ2-1, the CDR3 gives the full variable domain: DVKVTQSSRYLVKRTGEKVFLECVQDMDHENMFWYRQDPGLGLRLIYFSYDVKMKEKGDIPEGYSVSREKKERFSLILESASTNQTSMYLCASRWASGNYNEQFFGPGTRLTVL.

The chain uses TRBV6-5 and TRBJ2-5; D is ambiguous. Germline CDR1 and CDR2: MNHEY and SVGAGI. V was clipped by 0 bases and J by 4 bases, with 9 bases between them. This CDR3 has 14 residues. Written as DNA, the CDR3 is TGTGCCAGCAGTTACTCGACCCCTGTAGAGACCCAGTACTTC. Its protein product is CASSYSTPVETQYF.

Notes on this clonotype: Compared with germline, one end of the junction differs, possibly owing to a read error. The chain recombines TRBV5-1 with TRBJ1-1, with D possibly being TRBD1 (5 bases). CDR1 is SGHRS and CDR2 is YFSETQ in the germline V gene. CDR3 length: 13 residues. CDR3 amino acids: CASSLGSGTGAFF. As DNA, the CDR3 is TGCGCCAGCAGCTTGGGATCCGGGACTGGAGCTTTCTTT.

This chain connects TRBV6-1 to TRBJ1-2; 8 bases map to TRBD1. V shed 7 bases, J shed 4 bases, and the junction held 14 bases outside the gene matches. The germline gives CDR1 MNHNS, CDR2 SASEGT. The CDR3 length is 16 residues. The CDR3 region has the DNA TGTGCCAGCACAAAGGCAGGGGGCGCGTGGGGCTATGGCTACACCTTC. The encoded protein is CASTKAGGAWGYGYTF.

This clonotype appeared many times. The chain is built from TRBV11-2 and TRBJ2-1, with 8 bases fitting TRBD1. The germline V gene encodes CDR1 SGHAT and CDR2 FQNNGV. Trimming took 4 bases from V and 2 from J; bases not matched to a gene: 4. The length of the CDR3 is 15 residues. CDR3 residues: CASSSSGGPYNEQFF. The CDR3 region has the DNA TGTGCCAGCAGCTCATCAGGGGGCCCCTACAATGAGCAGTTCTTC.

This chain connects TRBV4-1 to TRBJ1-5; D is perhaps TRBD1 (5 bases). V dropped 0 bases and J dropped 4 bases, with 7 bases sitting between them. The CDR3 sequence is 14 residues long. Germline V lookup: CDR1 MGHRA, CDR2 YSYEKL. CDR3 DNA sequence: TGCGCCAGCAGCCAAGATTGGGGGAATCAGCCCCAGCATTTT. Its translation: CASSQDWGNQPQHF.

This clonotype was counted only a few times. The rearrangement joins TRBV27 to TRBJ2-2; 7 nucleotides align to TRBD1. The CDR3 is 15 amino acids. Per the germline V gene, CDR1 is MNHEY and CDR2 is SMNVEV (reference sequence). V shed 3 bases, J shed 7 bases, and the junction held 8 bases outside the gene matches. The CDR3 is CASSLLQGLGGELFF. The CDR3 DNA follows: TGTGCCAGCAGTTTGTTACAGGGGTTAGGCGGGGAGCTGTTTTTT.